The 32 T cell receptor beta chains given below trace back to one sample, sequenced in a study of blood T cell repertoires in COVID-19 (dated by TCRdb to 2020 to 2022). The library came from the immunoSEQ multiplex PCR assay. What TCRdb holds here is the immuneACCESS table cut down to in-frame rearrangements. Part of the clones is not present; checked against another copy, under half of the missing clones reflect an unresolved V gene, and the others are unexplained. The sample includes 150,000 or so clones, with approximately 79% observed a single time. The ten largest clones represent 3% of the sample. The material sequenced was peripheral blood. These receptors all come from a woman of 80 years or more with acute or convalescent COVID-19.

The V call is TRBV10-1, the J call TRBJ2-2; D gene unclear. V was trimmed by 7 bases and J by 0 bases, leaving 9 bases between them. CDR3 length equals 14 residues. Germline V gene lookup returns CDR1 WNHNN and CDR2 SYGVQD (reference sequence). CDR3 in DNA: TGCGCCAGCACCGAAGCCCCGAACACCGGGGAGCTGTTTTTT. This codes for CASTEAPNTGELFF.

CDR3 residues: CATTGTGGAGELFF. DNA for the CDR3: TGTGCCACAACCGGGACAGGGGGTGCCGGGGAGCTGTTTTTT. The V call is TRBV3-1 (or the pseudogene TRBV3-2), the J call TRBJ2-2; 11 nucleotides align to TRBD1. V gave up 10 bases and J gave up 6 bases; unmatched junction bases: 7. This CDR3 is built from 14 residues. Germline CDR1 and CDR2: LGHDT and YNNKEL (reference sequence).

The table lists this clone with many counts. J is TRBJ2-5 and V is TRBV28, with TRBD2 identical over 14 bases. This CDR3 comprises 17 residues. V was pared by 3 bases and J by 5 bases, with 8 bases of the junction left unmatched. Germline lookup yields CDR1 MDHEN and CDR2 SYDVKM. CDR3 residues: CASSFLEGLAGAETQYF. DNA for the CDR3: TGTGCCAGCAGTTTTCTCGAGGGACTAGCGGGAGCTGAGACCCAGTACTTC.

The V gene is TRBV6-5, the J gene TRBJ2-7, with D perhaps matching TRBD2 (5 bases). Germline assignment: CDR1 MNHEY and CDR2 SVGAGI. This CDR3 contains 13 residues. Trimming cost V 4 bases and J 5 bases, with 12 bases left between them. The DNA for the CDR3 is TGTGCCAGCAGTTCCAGGACTTACGACGAGCAGTACTTC. Amino acids: CASSSRTYDEQYF.

This clone was detected a few times. The rearrangement links TRBV7-9 to TRBJ2-1; 8 bases are shared with TRBD2. CDR3 length: 12 amino acids. From germline, CDR1 is SEHNR and CDR2 FQNEAQ (reference sequence). V lost 5 bases, J lost 14 bases, and 8 bases stayed unmatched. This chain's CDR3 is CASSPGLGGEFF. Written as DNA, the CDR3 is TGTGCCAGCAGCCCGGGACTAGGAGGGGAGTTCTTC.

This clone was counted only a few times. The chain has TRBV10-3 and TRBJ2-2; TRBD2 matches 7 bases. V was clipped by 6 bases and J by 4 bases; unmatched bases: 8. CDR3 length: 15 residues. The germline V gene has CDR1 ENHRY and CDR2 SYGVKD. CDR3 region: CAIRTDWEGTGELFF. In nucleotides, the CDR3 is TGTGCCATCAGGACCGACTGGGAGGGCACCGGGGAGCTGTTTTTT.

This CDR3 reads CASSVIGEEGQPQHF. The DNA for the CDR3 is TGTGCCAGCAGCGTAATTGGAGAGGAGGGTCAGCCCCAGCATTTT. V gene TRBV9 combines with J gene TRBJ1-5; D is unclear. CDR1 SGDLS and CDR2 YYNGEE come from the germline V gene. The CDR3 runs 15 residues. Between the trimmed V and J ends, which lost 1 base and 6 bases, there was a span of 14 bases.

CDR3 loop: CASSLQGADNEQFF. CDR3 DNA: TGCGCCAGCAGCCTGCAGGGGGCGGACAATGAGCAGTTCTTC. This chain links TRBV5-1 with TRBJ2-1; 8 bases are shared with TRBD1. Trimming at V came to 4 bases and at J to 5 bases, leaving 5 bases not matched to a gene. CDR3 length: 14 residues. Germline values: CDR1 SGHRS, CDR2 YFSETQ.

CDR3 sequence (DNA): TGTGCCAGTAGTACCCCCGGGGCGGGAGCCATAGCCAAAAACATTCAGTACTTC. It encodes CASSTPGAGAIAKNIQYF. V and J are TRBV19 and TRBJ2-4; TRBD2 matches 7 bases. Germline V CDR1 and CDR2: LNHDA, SQIVND (reference sequence). With 4 bases clipped from V and 0 bases from J, the junction kept 12 bases outside the gene matches. CDR3 length equals 18 residues.

This clone was detected once. The chain is built from TRBV5-1 and TRBJ1-2; TRBD1 matches at 10 bases. CDR1 SGHRS and CDR2 YFSETQ come from the germline V gene. The CDR3 covers 15 residues. Germline trimming cut 4 bases from V and 3 bases from J; bases unmatched to any gene: 6. In DNA, the CDR3 is TGCGCCAGCAGCGAAACCGGGACAGGGGACTATGGCTACACCTTC. This sequence encodes CASSETGTGDYGYTF.

The rearrangement joins TRBV18 to TRBJ2-7, with 12 positions matching TRBD2. Germline CDR1 is KGHSH and CDR2 is LQKENI. The V and J ends lost 3 bases and 3 bases, in that order; junction bases with no gene match: 0. This CDR3 comprises 14 residues. This chain's CDR3 is CASSPTSGSYEQYF. The DNA for the CDR3 is TGTGCCAGCTCACCGACTAGCGGGAGCTACGAGCAGTACTTC.

This chain links TRBV7-2 with TRBJ2-1; D is unclear. Looked up from germline, CDR1 is SGHTA and CDR2 is FQGNSA. CDR3 length: 13 amino acids. With 5 bases removed from V and 7 bases from J, the gap between germline ends came to 12 bases. The CDR3 region is CASSPTLENEQFF. The CDR3 DNA sequence: TGTGCCAGCAGCCCAACCTTAGAGAATGAGCAGTTCTTC. Drawing the rest from reference TRBV7-2 and TRBJ2-1, the complete variable domain is GAGVSQSPSNKVTEKGKDVELRCDPISGHTALYWYRQSLGQGLEFLIYFQGNSAPDKSGLPSDRFSAERTGGSVSTLTIQRTQQEDSAVYLCASSPTLENEQFFGPGTRLTVL.

The chain is built from TRBV10-1 and TRBJ2-7; 11 nucleotides agree with TRBD2. The CDR3 is 14 amino acids. Germline CDR1 and CDR2: WNHNN and SYGVQD (reference sequence). The V gene end was trimmed by 3 bases and the J gene end by 5 bases; junction bases not matched to a gene: 3. CDR3 sequence: CASSDPGLADEQYF. DNA for the CDR3: TGCGCCAGCAGTGACCCGGGACTAGCGGACGAGCAGTACTTC.

The chain employs TRBV4-2 and TRBJ1-2, with D unresolved. Germline CDR1 and CDR2: LGHNA and YNFKEQ. V gave up 0 bases and J gave up 1 base, with 6 bases separating them. The CDR3 spans 14 residues. CDR3 region: CASSQDLVNYGYTF. The CDR3 DNA sequence: TGTGCCAGCAGCCAAGACTTAGTTAACTATGGCTACACCTTC.

This sequence joins TRBV10-2 and TRBJ1-5; no definite D call. This CDR3 comprises 14 residues. The germline V and J ends were trimmed by 3 bases and 5 bases, with 11 bases remaining between them. From germline, CDR1 is WSHSY and CDR2 SAAADI. The CDR3 loop reads CASSDRQVDQPQHF. The CDR3 DNA is TGCGCCAGCAGTGACAGGCAGGTCGATCAGCCCCAGCATTTT.

This clone is a singleton in its sample. The DNA of the CDR3 is TGTGCCAGCAGCCAAGATCGATCCGGCCAAGAGACCCAGTACTTC. Amino acids: CASSQDRSGQETQYF. The genes are TRBV3-1 (or the pseudogene TRBV3-2) and TRBJ2-5; the D is unclear. With 0 bases removed from V and 1 base from J, the gap between germline ends came to 9 bases. Germline loops: CDR1 LGHDT, CDR2 YNNKEL (reference sequence). The CDR3 has 15 residues.

The rearrangement uses TRBV2 and TRBJ1-1, with 7 bases fitting TRBD1. Germline V gene sequence: CDR1 SNHLY, CDR2 FYNNEI. V was clipped by 8 bases and J by 10 bases; unmatched bases: 13. The CDR3 has 13 residues. As DNA, the CDR3 is TGTGCCAGCGGTACCGGGACAGCCGGTGGAGCTTTCTTT. Protein product: CASGTGTAGGAFF.

The chain combines TRBV7-2 with TRBJ1-4, with TRBD1 matching 8 bases. This CDR3 is 13 amino acids long. J gave up 13 bases and V 1 base, and 5 bases lay outside the gene matches. The germline gives CDR1 SGHTA, CDR2 FQGNSA. The CDR3 DNA reads as TGTGCCAGCAGCTTAGGGACAGGGACTTCACTGTTTTTT. It is translated as CASSLGTGTSLFF.

The chain links TRBV30 to TRBJ1-2, with a possible D match to TRBD1 (6 bases). The germline V gene has CDR1 GTSNPN and CDR2 SVGIG (reference sequence). The CDR3 runs to 13 residues. V was trimmed by 3 bases and J by 5 bases, leaving 13 bases between them. The CDR3 is CAWRPFQGYGYTF. DNA of the CDR3: TGTGCCTGGAGACCCTTCCAGGGGTATGGCTACACCTTC.

The V gene is TRBV6-2 or TRBV6-3, the J gene TRBJ2-4; 8 bases are shared with TRBD2. Losses at the gene ends were 2 bases for V and 9 bases for J; bases not matched to a gene: 6. The length of the CDR3 is 14 residues. CDR1 and CDR2 from the germline V gene are MNHEY and SVGEGT. The CDR3 coding sequence is TGTGCCAGCAGTTACCGACTAGCGCGAAGCATTCAGTACTTC. This codes for CASSYRLARSIQYF.

The J gene is TRBJ1-4, the V gene TRBV9, with D possibly matching TRBD1 (6 bases). This CDR3 has 16 residues. Trimming pared 0 bases from V and 5 bases from J, leaving 14 bases between. The germline V gene has CDR1 SGDLS and CDR2 YYNGEE. CDR3 bases: TGTGCCAGCAGCGTAGGTATAGCGAGGGGGAATGAAAAACTGTTTTTT. Amino acid sequence: CASSVGIARGNEKLFF.

V gene TRBV9 combines with J gene TRBJ1-1; D might be TRBD1 (6 bases). The CDR3 has 14 amino acids. Germline V gene data show CDR1 as SGDLS and CDR2 as YYNGEE. Trimming stripped 3 bases from V and 9 bases from J, with 18 bases between. CDR3 protein: CASSAGTRQDQAFF. The CDR3 DNA sequence: TGTGCCAGCAGCGCAGGCACCCGACAGGACCAAGCTTTCTTT.

This clone turned up a few times. V is TRBV5-1 and J is TRBJ2-1; D call uncertain. The germline V and J ends were trimmed by 0 bases and 1 base, with 8 bases remaining between them. CDR1 and CDR2 (germline): SGHRS, YFSETQ. The CDR3 has 15 amino acids. The CDR3 is CASSLGPSSYNEQFF. The CDR3, as DNA: TGCGCCAGCAGCTTGGGTCCGAGTTCCTACAATGAGCAGTTCTTC.

The chain employs TRBV4-3 and TRBJ1-3; D unclear. Germline-derived CDR1 and CDR2 are LGHNA and YSLEER. The CDR3 has 16 amino acids. V dropped 4 bases and J dropped 4 bases, with 17 bases sitting between them. The CDR3 sequence is CASSPSLWAGGNTIYF. The DNA of the CDR3 is TGCGCCAGCAGCCCCTCGTTGTGGGCTGGGGGAAACACCATATATTTT.

The chain combines TRBV1 with TRBJ1-5; the listed D gene, TRBD1, was not tested against the DNA. TRBV1 is given as a pseudogene. The CDR3 totals 23 residues. In DNA, the CDR3 is TGCACCAGCAGCCAAGATCGCGGTGATCTGGGACAGGACGTATTTTATAGCAATCAGCCCCAGCATTTT. Residues: CTSSQDRGDLGQDVFYSNQPQHF.

This clone was counted between two and nine times. The chain couples TRBV19 to TRBJ1-5; D gene ambiguous. V lost 2 bases and J lost 1, with 9 bases in between. Germline lookup yields CDR1 LNHDA and CDR2 SQIVND (reference sequence). CDR3 length: 15 residues. The CDR3 loop reads CASSILDMSNQPQHF. The CDR3 coding sequence is TGTGCCAGTAGTATACTTGACATGAGCAATCAGCCCCAGCATTTT.

This rearrangement joins TRBV12-3 or TRBV12-4 to TRBJ2-7, with D maybe TRBD1 (5 bases). The ends were cut back, 1 base at V and 10 bases at J, with 14 bases in the middle. The length of the CDR3 is 13 residues. CDR3 nucleotides: TGTGCCAGCAGTTTAGTTAGGGGCCCCCCCCAGTACTTC. Amino acid sequence: CASSLVRGPPQYF.

Only one count was recorded for this clone. As DNA, the CDR3 is TGTGCCAGCAGCACCACTTTAACTAATGAAAAACTGTTTTTT. It encodes CASSTTLTNEKLFF. This rearrangement joins TRBV6-5 to TRBJ1-4; the D is unclear. The CDR3 loop spans 14 amino acids. V was pared by 6 bases and J by 1 base, with 9 bases between. Germline values: CDR1 MNHEY, CDR2 SVGAGI.

The V and J genes are TRBV12-3 or TRBV12-4 and TRBJ2-7, with a tentative D call TRBD2 (5 bases). V was shortened by 3 bases and J by 9 bases, with 9 bases between the two germline ends. The CDR3 runs to 11 residues. The CDR3 region has the DNA TGTGCCAGCAGTTTCGAACGGGGGCAGTACTTC. This translates into CASSFERGQYF.

The J gene is TRBJ2-1, the V gene TRBV10-1, with 8 bases matching TRBD1. Germline V gene lookup returns CDR1 WNHNN and CDR2 SYGVQD (reference sequence). This CDR3 region has 13 residues. J lost 7 bases, V lost 6 bases, and 5 bases had no gene match. The CDR3 is CASSDRGRNEQFF. The CDR3, as DNA: TGCGCCAGCAGCGACAGGGGACGGAATGAGCAGTTCTTC.

The rearrangement joins TRBV27 to TRBJ2-7; 12 bases map to TRBD2. From germline, CDR1 is MNHEY and CDR2 SMNVEV (reference sequence). This CDR3 comprises 15 residues. V trimming: 6 bases; J trimming: 7 bases; junction bases outside the gene matches: 10. CDR3 amino acids: CASSPRTSGMGEQYF. The DNA of the CDR3 is TGTGCCAGCAGCCCGCGGACTAGCGGGATGGGGGAGCAGTACTTC.

The rearrangement uses TRBV3-1 (or the pseudogene TRBV3-2) and TRBJ2-3; TRBD1 aligns across 7 bases. V was pared by 4 bases and J by 2 bases, with 6 bases of the junction left unmatched. The CDR3 has 15 residues. The germline CDR1 and CDR2 sequences are LGHDT and YNNKEL (reference sequence). CDR3 nucleotide sequence: TGTGCCAGCAGCCCTCGGGACAGAACCACAGATACGCAGTATTTT. Its translation: CASSPRDRTTDTQYF.